Listed here is a single T cell receptor beta chain. This sample is drawn from a study of identical twins. In TCRdb, the 5' RACE reads were re-called with MiXCR into one record per CDR3 protein. The data contain about 570,000 distinct CDR3 sequences, just under 10% of them singletons. In germline, CDR1 is SGHTA, CDR2 FQGNSA. With 1 base removed from V and 1 base from J, the gap between germline ends came to 11 bases. The CDR3 is 15 residues long. These data were also filed under a second study, of yellow fever vaccine responses in identical twins.

Sequencing input: PBMCs. The clonotype was recovered from a woman aged 18 to 35 in good health. V is TRBV7-2 and J is TRBJ2-7; D might be TRBD2 (6 bases). This CDR3 is CASSLVMSGSYEQYF. The CDR3 region has the DNA TGTGCCAGCAGCTTAGTCATGAGCGGGTCCTACGAGCAGTACTTC.